Below, 9 T cell receptor beta chains from the same sample are listed, as sequenced in a study of graft-versus-host responses after intestinal transplantation. These TCRs are of unknown antigen specificity. Profiled with immunoSEQ multiplex PCR; TCRdb holds only in-frame clones, not every one. The sample shows about 100,000 clones, approximately 90% of them seen only once. The source material was unstimulated CD4+ T cells sorted from spleen or lymph node cells, sampled before transplant. These receptors were collected from a human donor who was the organ donor for an intestinal transplant.

The V call is TRBV2, the J call TRBJ1-6; TRBD1 is a possible D gene (6 bases). The CDR3 sequence is 16 residues long. Trimming left V 7 bases short and J 4 bases short, with 17 bases between. CDR1 SNHLY and CDR2 FYNNEI come from the germline V gene. CDR3 protein: CASNEQEGEYNSPLHF. CDR3 DNA sequence: TGTGCCAGCAATGAGCAGGAGGGGGAATATAATTCACCCCTCCACTTT.

This clone was observed a single time. The chain recombines TRBV4-2 with TRBJ2-1, with a tentative D call TRBD2 (5 bases). The CDR3 consists of 16 residues. V was pared by 3 bases and J by 3 bases, with 15 bases between. Germline lookup yields CDR1 LGHNA and CDR2 YNFKEQ. The CDR3 nucleotides read TGTGCCAGCAGCCAGAGCTCGGACTGGAGCTACAATGAGCAGTTCTTC. This codes for CASSQSSDWSYNEQFF.

The genes are TRBV18 and TRBJ2-2; D not certain. The CDR3 totals 16 residues. V lost 2 bases to trimming and J lost 4 bases, with 14 bases between them. Germline lookup yields CDR1 KGHSH and CDR2 LQKENI. The CDR3 DNA reads as TGTGCCAGCTCACCATCCAATGCCTTTACCACCGGGGAGCTGTTTTTT. Its translation: CASSPSNAFTTGELFF.

The chain couples TRBV6-5 to TRBJ2-7; no clear D. The V gene lost 0 bases and the J gene lost 1 base, with 7 bases spanning the gap. This CDR3 has 14 residues. Germline CDR1 MNHEY, CDR2 SVGAGI. The CDR3 region has the DNA TGTGCCAGCAGTTACTCGTTCGAGTCCTACGAGCAGTACTTC. Protein: CASSYSFESYEQYF.

V usage is TRBV2 and J usage is TRBJ2-5; D is perhaps TRBD1 or TRBD2 (5 bases each). V lost 5 bases and J lost 3, with 10 bases in between. The CDR3 extends over 13 amino acids. CDR1 and CDR2 from the germline V gene are SNHLY and FYNNEI. CDR3 bases: TGTGCCAGCAGTTTACGGGGCGAAGAGACCCAGTACTTC. Encoded protein: CASSLRGEETQYF.

The J gene is TRBJ2-7, the V gene TRBV30; TRBD1 agrees at 7 bases. This CDR3 spans 18 amino acids. The germline V gene has CDR1 GTSNPN and CDR2 SVGIG (reference sequence). Unmatched junction bases numbered 15, after V lost 1 base and J lost 0 bases. Here the CDR3 reads CAWSEGTVTLSSSYEQYF. The CDR3 nucleotides read TGTGCCTGGAGTGAAGGGACAGTTACCCTCTCGAGCTCCTACGAGCAGTACTTC.

The chain employs TRBV5-1 and TRBJ2-2; D is unresolved. Germline loops: CDR1 SGHRS, CDR2 YFSETQ. The CDR3 totals 15 residues. V was trimmed by 1 base and J by 0 bases, leaving 7 bases between them. CDR3 amino acids: CASSLMNANTGELFF. In DNA form, the CDR3 reads TGCGCCAGCAGCTTGATGAACGCGAACACCGGGGAGCTGTTTTTT.

The chain couples TRBV5-6 to TRBJ2-7; 7 bases line up with TRBD2. The germline V gene has CDR1 SGHDT and CDR2 YYEEEE. V lost 5 bases and J lost 0; bases outside the gene matches: 17. The CDR3 extends over 18 amino acids. The CDR3 reads CASRKTSSRGVFSYEQYF. Here the CDR3 DNA reads TGTGCCAGCAGGAAAACTTCCTCACGGGGGGTATTCTCCTACGAGCAGTACTTC.

This sequence joins TRBV11-2 and TRBJ1-1; 9 bases map to TRBD1. Germline assignment: CDR1 SGHAT and CDR2 FQNNGV. The CDR3 spans 14 residues. V shed 5 bases and J 5 bases; nucleotides not matched to a gene: 6. In DNA form, the CDR3 reads TGTGCCAGCAGCCCGGACAGGGGACGGACTGAAGCTTTCTTT. This gives the protein CASSPDRGRTEAFF.